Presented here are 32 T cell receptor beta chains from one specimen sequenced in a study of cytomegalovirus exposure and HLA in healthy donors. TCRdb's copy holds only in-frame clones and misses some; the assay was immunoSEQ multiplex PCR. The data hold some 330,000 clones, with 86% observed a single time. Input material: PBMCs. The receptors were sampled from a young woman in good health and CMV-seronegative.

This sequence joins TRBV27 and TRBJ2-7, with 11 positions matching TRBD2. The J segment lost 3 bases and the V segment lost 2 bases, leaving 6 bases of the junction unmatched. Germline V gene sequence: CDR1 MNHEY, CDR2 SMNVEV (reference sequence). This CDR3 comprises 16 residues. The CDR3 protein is CASSLRASGRFYEQYF. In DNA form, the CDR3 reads TGTGCCAGCAGTTTACGGGCTAGCGGGAGGTTCTACGAGCAGTACTTC.

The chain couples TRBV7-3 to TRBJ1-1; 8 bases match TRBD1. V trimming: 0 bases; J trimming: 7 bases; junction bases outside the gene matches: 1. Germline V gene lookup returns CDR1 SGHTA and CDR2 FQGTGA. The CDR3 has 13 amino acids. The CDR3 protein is CASSLTGQVEAFF. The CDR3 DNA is TGTGCCAGCAGCTTAACGGGACAGGTTGAAGCTTTCTTT.

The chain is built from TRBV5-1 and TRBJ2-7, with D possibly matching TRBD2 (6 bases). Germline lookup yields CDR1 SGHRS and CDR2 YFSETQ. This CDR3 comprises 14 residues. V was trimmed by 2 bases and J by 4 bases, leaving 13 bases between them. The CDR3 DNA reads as TGCGCCAGCAGCTTTGGGGGGATCGATTACGAGCAGTACTTC. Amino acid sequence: CASSFGGIDYEQYF.

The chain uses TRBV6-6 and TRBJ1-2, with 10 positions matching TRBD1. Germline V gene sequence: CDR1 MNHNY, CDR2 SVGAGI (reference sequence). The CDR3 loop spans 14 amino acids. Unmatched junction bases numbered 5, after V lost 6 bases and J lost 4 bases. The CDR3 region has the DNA TGTGCCAGCAGGCCCGGGACAGGGGTCTATGGCTACACCTTC. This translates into CASRPGTGVYGYTF.

CDR3 nucleotide sequence: TGTGCCAGCAGCCACCACGGGACTAGCGGAAACACAGATACGCAGTATTTT. This encodes CASSHHGTSGNTDTQYF. The J gene is TRBJ2-3, the V gene TRBV4-2, with 11 nucleotides matching TRBD2. The CDR3 totals 17 residues. Germline CDR1 and CDR2: LGHNA and YNFKEQ. Unmatched junction bases numbered 7, after V lost 3 bases and J lost 2 bases.

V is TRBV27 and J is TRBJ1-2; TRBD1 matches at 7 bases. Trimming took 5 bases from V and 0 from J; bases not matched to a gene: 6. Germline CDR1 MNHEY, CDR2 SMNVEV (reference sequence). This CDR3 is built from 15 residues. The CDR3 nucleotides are TGTGCCAGCAGTCTCCAAACAGGGGCTAACTATGGCTACACCTTC. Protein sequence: CASSLQTGANYGYTF.

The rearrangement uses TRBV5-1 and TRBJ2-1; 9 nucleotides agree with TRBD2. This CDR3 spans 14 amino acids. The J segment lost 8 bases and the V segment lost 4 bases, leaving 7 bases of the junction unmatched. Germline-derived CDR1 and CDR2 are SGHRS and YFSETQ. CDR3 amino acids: CASSRPGGGDEQFF. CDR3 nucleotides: TGCGCCAGCAGCCGACCGGGCGGGGGGGATGAGCAGTTCTTC. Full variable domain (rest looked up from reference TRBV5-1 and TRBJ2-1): KAGVTQTPRYLIKTRGQQVTLSCSPISGHRSVSWYQQTPGQGLQFLFEYFSETQRNKGNFPGRFSGRQFSNSRSEMNVSTLELGDSALYLCASSRPGGGDEQFFGPGTRLTVL.

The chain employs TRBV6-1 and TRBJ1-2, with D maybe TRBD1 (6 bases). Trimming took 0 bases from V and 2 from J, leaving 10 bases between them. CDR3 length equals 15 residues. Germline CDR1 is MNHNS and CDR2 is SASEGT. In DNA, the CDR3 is TGTGCCAGCAGTGAAGCGTTCGGACAGAACTATGGCTACACCTTC. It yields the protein CASSEAFGQNYGYTF.

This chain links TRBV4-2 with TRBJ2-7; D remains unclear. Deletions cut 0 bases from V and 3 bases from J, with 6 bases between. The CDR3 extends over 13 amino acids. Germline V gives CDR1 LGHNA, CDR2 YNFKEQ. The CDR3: CASSQERVYEQYF. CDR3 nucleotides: TGTGCCAGCAGCCAAGAGCGAGTCTACGAGCAGTACTTC.

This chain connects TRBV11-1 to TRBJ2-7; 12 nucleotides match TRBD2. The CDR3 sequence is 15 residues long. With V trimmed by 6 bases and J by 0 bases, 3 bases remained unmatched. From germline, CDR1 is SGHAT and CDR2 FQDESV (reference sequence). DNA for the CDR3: TGTGCCAGCAGTCGACTAGCGGGGGTCTCCTACGAGCAGTACTTC. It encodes CASSRLAGVSYEQYF.

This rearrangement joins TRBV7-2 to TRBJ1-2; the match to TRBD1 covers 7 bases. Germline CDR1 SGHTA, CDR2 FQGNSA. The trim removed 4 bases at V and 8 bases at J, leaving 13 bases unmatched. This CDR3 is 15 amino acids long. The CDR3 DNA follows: TGTGCCAGCAGCTGGCCGGACAGGCCGGGTAGGGGCTACACCTTC. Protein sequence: CASSWPDRPGRGYTF.

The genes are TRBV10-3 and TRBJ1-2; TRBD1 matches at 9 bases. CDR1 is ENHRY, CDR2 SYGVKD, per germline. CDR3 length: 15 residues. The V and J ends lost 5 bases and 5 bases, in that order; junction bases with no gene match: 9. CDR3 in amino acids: CAISPGQGRGYGYTF. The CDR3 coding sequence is TGTGCCATCAGTCCCGGACAGGGGAGAGGGTATGGCTACACCTTC.

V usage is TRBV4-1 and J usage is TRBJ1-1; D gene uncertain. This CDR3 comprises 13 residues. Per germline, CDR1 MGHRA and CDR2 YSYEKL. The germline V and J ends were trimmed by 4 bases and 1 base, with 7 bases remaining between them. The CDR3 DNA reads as TGCGCCAGCAGCCCGGGTGAGAACACTGAAGCTTTCTTT. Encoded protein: CASSPGENTEAFF.

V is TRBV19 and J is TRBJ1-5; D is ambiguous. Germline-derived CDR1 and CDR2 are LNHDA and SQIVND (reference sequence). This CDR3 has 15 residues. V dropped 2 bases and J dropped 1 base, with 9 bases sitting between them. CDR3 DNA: TGTGCCAGTAGTATAATGGCGGGGAGCAATCAGCCCCAGCATTTT. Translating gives CASSIMAGSNQPQHF.

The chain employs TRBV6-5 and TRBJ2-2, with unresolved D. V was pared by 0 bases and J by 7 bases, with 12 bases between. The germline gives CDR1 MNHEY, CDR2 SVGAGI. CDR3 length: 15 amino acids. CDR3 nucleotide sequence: TGTGCCAGCAGTTACTCGCCCTCCCTAGGCGGGGAGCTGTTTTTT. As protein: CASSYSPSLGGELFF.

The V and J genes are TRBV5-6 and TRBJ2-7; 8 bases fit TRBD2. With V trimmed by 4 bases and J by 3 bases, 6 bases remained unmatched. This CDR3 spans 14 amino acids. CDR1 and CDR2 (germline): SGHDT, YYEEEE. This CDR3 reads CASSMGLENYEQYF. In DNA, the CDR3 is TGTGCCAGCAGCATGGGACTAGAAAACTACGAGCAGTACTTC.

The CDR3 is CASRPAQGRPGETQYF. The CDR3 bases are TGTGCCAGCAGACCGGCTCAGGGGCGCCCCGGGGAGACCCAGTACTTC. V gene TRBV27 combines with J gene TRBJ2-5, with D maybe TRBD1 (6 bases). The germline CDR1 and CDR2 sequences are MNHEY and SMNVEV (reference sequence). This CDR3 spans 16 amino acids. Trimming removed 6 bases at V and 5 bases at J, with 22 bases between.

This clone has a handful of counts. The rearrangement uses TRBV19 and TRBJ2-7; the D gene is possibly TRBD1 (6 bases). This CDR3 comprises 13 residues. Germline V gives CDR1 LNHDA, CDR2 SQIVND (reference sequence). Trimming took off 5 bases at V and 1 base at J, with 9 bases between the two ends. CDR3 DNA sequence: TGTGCCAGTAGTCCCGGACAGTCCTACGAGCAGTACTTC. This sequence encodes CASSPGQSYEQYF.

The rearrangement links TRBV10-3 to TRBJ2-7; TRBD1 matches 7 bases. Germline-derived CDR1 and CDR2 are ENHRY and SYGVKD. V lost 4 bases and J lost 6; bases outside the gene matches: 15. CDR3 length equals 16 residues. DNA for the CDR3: TGTGCCATCAGTGTGGGTACAGGGGCCACCACGCGCGAGCAGTACTTC. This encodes CAISVGTGATTREQYF.

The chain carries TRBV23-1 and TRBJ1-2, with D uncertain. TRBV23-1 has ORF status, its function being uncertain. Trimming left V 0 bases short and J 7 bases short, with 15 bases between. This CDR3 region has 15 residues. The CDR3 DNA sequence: TGCGCCAGCAGTCAATCGGCGAACGGGGAAGGTGGCTACACCTTC. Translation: CASSQSANGEGGYTF.

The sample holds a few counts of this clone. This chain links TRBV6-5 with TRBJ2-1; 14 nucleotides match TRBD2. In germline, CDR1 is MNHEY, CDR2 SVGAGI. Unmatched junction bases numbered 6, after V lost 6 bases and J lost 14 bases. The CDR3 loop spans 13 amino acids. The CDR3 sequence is CASSQGLAGAEFF. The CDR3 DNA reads TGTGCCAGCAGCCAGGGACTAGCGGGAGCGGAGTTCTTC.

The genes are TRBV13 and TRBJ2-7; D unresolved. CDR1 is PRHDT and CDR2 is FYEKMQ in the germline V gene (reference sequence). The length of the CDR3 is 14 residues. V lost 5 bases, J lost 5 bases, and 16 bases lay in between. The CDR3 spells CASSPLGWAHEQYF. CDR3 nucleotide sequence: TGTGCCAGCAGCCCCCTTGGTTGGGCCCACGAGCAGTACTTC.

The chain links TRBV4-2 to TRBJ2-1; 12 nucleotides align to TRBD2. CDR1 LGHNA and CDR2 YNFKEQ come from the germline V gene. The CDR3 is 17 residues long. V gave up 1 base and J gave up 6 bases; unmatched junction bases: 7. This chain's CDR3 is CASSQGTSGNLFNEQFF. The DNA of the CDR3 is TGTGCCAGCAGCCAAGGGACTAGCGGGAACCTTTTCAATGAGCAGTTCTTC.

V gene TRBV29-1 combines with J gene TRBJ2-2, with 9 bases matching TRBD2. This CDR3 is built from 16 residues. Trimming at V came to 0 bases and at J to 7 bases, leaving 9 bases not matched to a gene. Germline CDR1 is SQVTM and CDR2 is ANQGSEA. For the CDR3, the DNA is TGCAGCGTTGAAGATCGTCCTAGCGGGATCAACGGGGAGCTGTTTTTT. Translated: CSVEDRPSGINGELFF.

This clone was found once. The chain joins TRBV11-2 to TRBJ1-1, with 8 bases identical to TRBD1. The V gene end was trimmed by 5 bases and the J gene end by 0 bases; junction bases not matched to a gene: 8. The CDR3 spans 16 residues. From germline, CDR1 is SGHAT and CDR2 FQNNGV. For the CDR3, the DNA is TGTGCCAGCAGCCCCGACAGGGGAAACATGAACACTGAAGCTTTCTTT. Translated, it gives CASSPDRGNMNTEAFF.

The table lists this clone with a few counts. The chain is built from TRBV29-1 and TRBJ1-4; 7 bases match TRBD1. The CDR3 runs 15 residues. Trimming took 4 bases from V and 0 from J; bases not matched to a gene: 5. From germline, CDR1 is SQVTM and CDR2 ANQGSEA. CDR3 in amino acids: CSVGQGPSTNEKLFF. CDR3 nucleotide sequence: TGCAGCGTTGGACAGGGTCCCTCAACTAATGAAAAACTGTTTTTT.

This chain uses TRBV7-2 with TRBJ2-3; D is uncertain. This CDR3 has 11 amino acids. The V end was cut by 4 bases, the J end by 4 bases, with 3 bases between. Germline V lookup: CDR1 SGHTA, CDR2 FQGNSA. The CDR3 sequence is CASSSADTQYF. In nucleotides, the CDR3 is TGTGCCAGCAGCTCTGCAGATACGCAGTATTTT.

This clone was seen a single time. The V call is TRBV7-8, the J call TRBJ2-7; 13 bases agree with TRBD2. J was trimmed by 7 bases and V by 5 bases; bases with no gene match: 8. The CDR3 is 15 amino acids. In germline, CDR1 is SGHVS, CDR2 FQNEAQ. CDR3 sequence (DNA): TGTGCCAGCAGCCGGACTAGCGGGAGTCTGGGGGAGCAGTACTTC. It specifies CASSRTSGSLGEQYF.

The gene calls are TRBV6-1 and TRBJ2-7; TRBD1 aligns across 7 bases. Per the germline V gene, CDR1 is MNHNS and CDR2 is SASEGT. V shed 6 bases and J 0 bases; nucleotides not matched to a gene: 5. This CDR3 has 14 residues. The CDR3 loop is CASRSTGSSYEQYF. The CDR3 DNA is TGTGCCAGCAGATCGACAGGGAGCTCCTACGAGCAGTACTTC.

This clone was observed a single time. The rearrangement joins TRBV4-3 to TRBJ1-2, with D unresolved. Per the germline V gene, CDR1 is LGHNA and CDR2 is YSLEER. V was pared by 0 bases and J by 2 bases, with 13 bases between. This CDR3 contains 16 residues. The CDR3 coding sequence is TGCGCCAGCAGCCAAGATAGGAGCGGCGCGAACTATGGCTACACCTTC. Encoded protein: CASSQDRSGANYGYTF.

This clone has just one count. CDR3 region: CASSLVGQASYEQYF. CDR3 coding DNA: TGTGCCAGCAGCTTAGTTGGACAGGCCTCCTACGAGCAGTACTTC. The chain recombines TRBV7-2 with TRBJ2-7, with TRBD1 matching over 7 bases. The length of the CDR3 is 15 residues. Germline V CDR1 and CDR2: SGHTA, FQGNSA. V was pared by 1 base and J by 0 bases, with 3 bases of the junction left unmatched.

This chain's CDR3 is CSVAGTGNQPQHF. Here the CDR3 DNA reads TGCAGCGTTGCCGGGACAGGGAATCAGCCCCAGCATTTT. J is TRBJ1-5 and V is TRBV29-1; TRBD1 aligns across 9 bases. J was trimmed by 4 bases and V by 4 bases; bases with no gene match: 2. The germline V gene has CDR1 SQVTM and CDR2 ANQGSEA. The CDR3 covers 13 residues.